What follows is one T cell receptor beta chain and its context. What it recognizes is unknown. One entry per CDR3 protein results from TCRdb running MiXCR on the 5' RACE reads. The table has about 610,000 distinct CDR3 sequences, 15% to 20% seen once. This entry comes from a study of T-cell memory formation after mild COVID-19. Unmatched junction bases numbered 9, after V lost 6 bases and J lost 3 bases. This CDR3 is 15 amino acids long. CDR1 is MDHEN, CDR2 SYDVKM, per germline. Study results and caveats: Clones contracting over day 15 to 85 were CD4/CD8 balanced, with later expanders leaning CD4+. Mostly located in CM and EM were contracting CD4+ clones, with contracting CD8+ clones located in EMRA.

This sequence joins TRBV28 and TRBJ2-3, with 7 bases fitting TRBD2. The origin of this receptor is an adult woman who had mild COVID-19 (a few samples of this study predate the infection). Cell type and time point are not known. Sequenced input: PBMCs or a T cell subset sorted from them (not recorded which). Here the CDR3 reads CASRVGGGLTDTQYF. Written as DNA, the CDR3 is TGTGCCAGCAGAGTAGGCGGGGGTTTAACAGATACGCAGTATTTT.